The 10 T cell receptor beta chains reported below all come from one sample, sequenced in a study of lymphopenia after photon versus proton radiotherapy. Assay used: immunoSEQ multiplex PCR; TCRdb lists only in-frame clones, some missing. The sample shows approximately 62,000 clones, 84% of them seen only once. The material was peripheral blood, obtained from a patient treated with proton-based radiotherapy. Receptor source: a man in his 60s with pancreatic cancer.

The chain combines TRBV6-1 with TRBJ1-6, with D maybe TRBD1 (6 bases). The V end was cut by 7 bases, the J end by 7 bases, with 11 bases between. The CDR3 consists of 13 residues. Germline V gives CDR1 MNHNS, CDR2 SASEGT. The CDR3 bases are TGTGCCAGCATGTCAACAGGGAATTCACCCCTCCACTTT. This encodes CASMSTGNSPLHF.

V gene TRBV28 combines with J gene TRBJ1-2; TRBD1 matches at 9 bases. The CDR3 contains 13 residues. The V and J ends lost 6 bases and 4 bases, in that order; junction bases with no gene match: 3. Germline V CDR1 and CDR2: MDHEN, SYDVKM. This CDR3 is CASSTGQGYGYTF. DNA of the CDR3: TGTGCCAGCAGCACGGGACAGGGCTATGGCTACACCTTC.

The CDR3 DNA follows: TGTGCCAGCAGTTTATCTGCCAGGGCGGTAGAGACCCAGTACTTC. It codes for CASSLSARAVETQYF. J is TRBJ2-5 and V is TRBV28; D is perhaps TRBD1 (5 bases). The germline V gene has CDR1 MDHEN and CDR2 SYDVKM. Trimming shortened V by 1 base and J by 4 bases, and 13 bases separated the two germline ends. There are 15 residues in the CDR3.

This chain links TRBV11-2 with TRBJ2-7; D is ambiguous. Between the trimmed V and J ends, which lost 7 bases and 2 bases, there was a span of 21 bases. Germline V gene sequence: CDR1 SGHAT, CDR2 FQNNGV. The CDR3 spans 16 residues. CDR3: CASMDIVPAITYEQYF. CDR3 sequence (DNA): TGTGCCAGCATGGATATCGTCCCAGCGATTACCTACGAGCAGTACTTC. Filled out from reference TRBV11-2 and TRBJ2-7, the complete variable domain reads EAGVAQSPRYKIIEKRQSVAFWCNPISGHATLYWYQQILGQGPKLLIQFQNNGVVDDSQLPKDRFSAERLKGVDSTLKIQPAKLEDSAVYLCASMDIVPAITYEQYFGPGTRLTVT.

V is TRBV20-1 and J is TRBJ2-3; D gene uncertain. Trimming took 7 bases from V and 6 from J, leaving 11 bases between them. This CDR3 spans 11 amino acids. Germline assignment: CDR1 DFQATT and CDR2 SNEGSKA (reference sequence). The CDR3 loop reads CSVRKVDTQYF. The DNA of the CDR3 is TGCAGTGTTAGGAAAGTGGATACGCAGTATTTT.

CDR3 protein: CAWSVQRAGRETQYF. CDR3 DNA sequence: TGTGCCTGGAGTGTACAGAGGGCGGGCCGGGAGACCCAGTACTTC. The chain is built from TRBV30 and TRBJ2-5; tentatively, D is TRBD2 (5 bases). Germline V gene data show CDR1 as GTSNPN and CDR2 as SVGIG (reference sequence). V was pared by 0 bases and J by 5 bases, with 16 bases between. The CDR3 length is 15 residues.

V gene TRBV7-6 combines with J gene TRBJ2-7; no definite D call. The CDR3 contains 16 residues. Germline V gene lookup returns CDR1 SGHVS and CDR2 FNYEAQ. Deletions cut 1 base from V and 3 bases from J, with 16 bases between. CDR3 coding DNA: TGTGCCAGCAGCTTAGGCCCCTCAGAGACAAACTACGAGCAGTACTTC. Amino acids: CASSLGPSETNYEQYF. Supplemented by reference TRBV7-6 and TRBJ2-7, the full variable domain reads GAGVSQSPRYKVTKRGQDVALRCDPISGHVSLYWYRQALGQGPEFLTYFNYEAQQDKSGLPNDRFSAERPEGSISTLTIQRTEQRDSAMYRCASSLGPSETNYEQYFGPGTRLTVT.

The chain carries TRBV6-1 and TRBJ2-3; 7 positions agree with TRBD1. V lost 2 bases and J lost 4; bases outside the gene matches: 9. The CDR3 length is 16 residues. CDR1 and CDR2 (germline): MNHNS, SASEGT. In DNA form, the CDR3 reads TGTGCCAGCAGTGAATTGGGAAGGGGGCTCCCAGATACGCAGTATTTT. Encoded protein: CASSELGRGLPDTQYF.

In this sample, this clone turned up once. This chain links TRBV28 with TRBJ2-3; 7 bases are a match to TRBD2. The CDR3 is made up of 17 amino acids. Germline V CDR1 and CDR2: MDHEN, SYDVKM. Unmatched junction bases numbered 14, after V lost 6 bases and J lost 2 bases. The CDR3 sequence: CASSYLGGHSPTDTQYF. CDR3 nucleotide sequence: TGTGCCAGCAGCTATTTGGGAGGGCACAGCCCCACAGATACGCAGTATTTT.

The V gene is TRBV27, the J gene TRBJ1-1, with D possibly TRBD1 on 5 matching bases. V lost 0 bases and J 5 bases, leaving 13 bases between the germline ends. This CDR3 comprises 15 residues. Per the germline V gene, CDR1 is MNHEY and CDR2 is SMNVEV (reference sequence). The CDR3 spells CASSLSAGTRTEAFF. The CDR3 nucleotides are TGTGCCAGCAGTTTATCGGCAGGGACGAGGACTGAAGCTTTCTTT.